The 26 T cell receptor beta chains below all came from one sample that was sequenced in a study of T cells in Graves' hyperthyroidism and ophthalmopathy. TCR beta CDR3 regions were amplified from RNA. Researchers ran a first-round RT-PCR on the TCR CDR3 using the HTBI primer set. TCRdb used MiXCR to reprocess the multiplex PCR reads, holding one entry per CDR3 protein. The table has 300,000 or so distinct CDR3 sequences, 15% to 20% seen once. The source material was blood. These TCRs come from a woman aged 55-69 years with Graves' ophthalmopathy.

This clonotype showed up many times. The V call is TRBV20-1, the J call TRBJ2-3; 7 bases fit TRBD2. The CDR3 consists of 14 residues. Germline V gene lookup returns CDR1 DFQATT and CDR2 SNEGSKA (reference sequence). J lost 0 bases, V lost 0 bases, and 0 bases had no gene match. The CDR3 loop is CSARDSGSTDTQYF. CDR3 in DNA: TGCAGTGCTAGAGATAGCGGGAGCACAGATACGCAGTATTTT.

The gene calls are TRBV11-2 and TRBJ2-7; 13 bases are a match to TRBD2. Trimming removed 5 bases from V and 7 bases from J; junction bases left unmatched: 5. The germline CDR1 and CDR2 sequences are SGHAT and FQNNGV. CDR3 length: 14 residues. The CDR3 here is CASSLGLAGVEQYF. The DNA of the CDR3 is TGTGCCAGCAGCCTCGGACTAGCGGGAGTGGAGCAGTACTTC.

This clonotype was observed at least ten times. The V and J genes are TRBV7-9 and TRBJ1-1; maybe TRBD1 (5 bases). CDR1 is SEHNR, CDR2 FQNEAQ, per germline (reference sequence). The CDR3 has 13 residues. With 1 base removed from V and 10 bases from J, the gap between germline ends came to 13 bases. Written as DNA, the CDR3 is TGTGCCAGCAGCTTAGGGGGGGTTAAAGGAGCTTTCTTT. Protein: CASSLGGVKGAFF.

This clonotype was seen at least ten times. V usage is TRBV3-1 and J usage is TRBJ1-2; D is uncertain. Germline CDR1 and CDR2: LGHDT and YNNKEL (reference sequence). V was pared by 1 base and J by 3 bases, with 9 bases between. CDR3 length equals 14 residues. The CDR3 is CASSQAGGDYGYTF. The CDR3 DNA reads as TGTGCCAGCAGCCAAGCAGGTGGAGACTATGGCTACACCTTC.

The CDR3 region is CASSADSVEQFF. The CDR3 region has the DNA TGTGCCAGCAGTGCTGACAGTGTGGAGCAGTTCTTC. The rearrangement links TRBV12-3 or TRBV12-4 to TRBJ2-1; D possibly corresponds to TRBD1 (5 bases). With 5 bases removed from V and 10 bases from J, the gap between germline ends came to 12 bases. There are 12 residues in the CDR3.

There are many counts of this clonotype. This sequence joins TRBV7-9 and TRBJ2-3; TRBD2 agrees at 13 bases. The CDR3 totals 16 residues. With 5 bases clipped from V and 3 bases from J, the junction kept 5 bases outside the gene matches. Germline V gene data show CDR1 as SEHNR and CDR2 as FQNEAQ (reference sequence). CDR3 residues: CASSRRTSGRTDTQYF. CDR3 in DNA: TGTGCCAGCAGCCGCCGGACTAGCGGGAGAACAGATACGCAGTATTTT.

The table lists this clonotype with many counts. The rearrangement joins TRBV28 to TRBJ1-1; D uncertain. Germline V CDR1 and CDR2: MDHEN, SYDVKM. V lost 6 bases and J lost 1, with 12 bases in between. This CDR3 comprises 14 residues. CDR3 DNA sequence: TGTGCCAGCAGCTCCTGGCCCCCGAACACTGAAGCTTTCTTT. This gives the protein CASSSWPPNTEAFF.

This clonotype came up a few times. This chain links TRBV9 with TRBJ2-1; no clear D gene. The V gene's germline CDR1 is SGDLS and CDR2 YYNGEE. V was shortened by 4 bases and J by 8 bases, with 16 bases between the two germline ends. The CDR3 has 14 residues. The CDR3 DNA reads TGTGCCAGCAGCCTCGGGCCTTCTAGGGATGAGCAGTTCTTC. It translates to CASSLGPSRDEQFF.

On this clonotype itself: A much larger clone is a single base away; this may be a read error. The conserved phenylalanine or tryptophan is not found at the CDR3 terminus, so this likely reflects a read error. This chain links TRBV18 with TRBJ2-2; D remains ambiguous. The length of the CDR3 is 13 residues. Between the trimmed V and J ends, which lost 3 bases and 10 bases, there was a span of 12 bases. Germline values: CDR1 KGHSH, CDR2 LQKENI. The CDR3 DNA reads TGTGCCAGCTCACCGTCTCGCCCCGAGGAGCTGTTTCTT. This encodes CASSPSRPEELFL.

In its sample, this clonotype was seen many times. The CDR3 bases are TGTGCCAGCAGCGTAGACGTCGGGTACGGCACCGGGGAGCTGTTTTTT. It translates to CASSVDVGYGTGELFF. The V gene is TRBV9, the J gene TRBJ2-2; D unresolved. Trimming pared 0 bases from V and 4 bases from J, leaving 13 bases between. Looked up from germline, CDR1 is SGDLS and CDR2 is YYNGEE. The CDR3 covers 16 residues.

This clonotype came up many times. The genes are TRBV7-2 and TRBJ2-3; D tentatively fits TRBD1 or TRBD2 (8 bases each). Trimming removed 7 bases from V and 3 bases from J, with 17 bases in between. The length of the CDR3 is 15 residues. Germline loops: CDR1 SGHTA, CDR2 FQGNSA. The CDR3 protein is CASTRGRGATDTQYF. CDR3 nucleotide sequence: TGTGCCAGCACCAGGGGGCGGGGGGCAACAGATACGCAGTATTTT.

The rearrangement links TRBV7-2 to TRBJ1-5; maybe TRBD1 (6 bases). The germline V gene encodes CDR1 SGHTA and CDR2 FQGNSA. The V gene lost 1 base and the J gene lost 2 bases, with 12 bases spanning the gap. The CDR3 has 16 residues. This CDR3 reads CASSLVGTSGNQPQHF. As DNA, the CDR3 is TGTGCCAGCAGCTTAGTTGGGACATCCGGCAATCAGCCCCAGCATTTT.

Only a few counts were recorded for this clonotype. This chain uses TRBV19 with TRBJ1-1, with D possibly being TRBD1 (5 bases). The CDR3 consists of 16 residues. In germline, CDR1 is LNHDA, CDR2 SQIVND (reference sequence). V gave up 3 bases and J gave up 0 bases, with 14 bases separating them. In DNA form, the CDR3 reads TGTGCCAGTAGTATGAGTGGACACCCTATGAACACTGAAGCTTTCTTT. Amino acids: CASSMSGHPMNTEAFF.

This clonotype was counted ten times or more. This chain connects TRBV20-1 to TRBJ2-1, with 9 bases lining up with TRBD2. This CDR3 is 16 amino acids long. CDR1 and CDR2 (germline): DFQATT, SNEGSKA (reference sequence). Trimming removed 0 bases from V and 1 base from J; junction bases left unmatched: 4. This CDR3 reads CSARDMRGGSYNEQFF. As DNA, the CDR3 is TGCAGTGCTAGAGATATGCGGGGGGGGTCCTACAATGAGCAGTTCTTC.

This chain links TRBV5-6 with TRBJ1-2; D is perhaps TRBD1 (6 bases). Germline lookup yields CDR1 SGHDT and CDR2 YYEEEE. V was trimmed by 3 bases and J by 7 bases, leaving 16 bases between them. The CDR3 length is 14 residues. In DNA form, the CDR3 reads TGTGCCAGCAGCTCGATTTGGGGGCTAGTTGGCTACACCTTC. It yields the protein CASSSIWGLVGYTF.

This clonotype occurred many times. The V and J genes are TRBV5-1 and TRBJ1-1; D is unclear. Trimming pared 1 base from V and 2 bases from J, leaving 15 bases between. Germline-derived CDR1 and CDR2 are SGHRS and YFSETQ. The CDR3 extends over 16 amino acids. The CDR3 reads CASSLFQTRTNTEAFF. The CDR3 DNA sequence: TGCGCCAGCAGCTTGTTCCAGACTCGGACTAACACTGAAGCTTTCTTT.

This clonotype was detected many times. The chain links TRBV7-2 to TRBJ1-2; D is uncertain. The V and J ends lost 5 bases and 8 bases respectively, with 18 bases between them. CDR1 SGHTA and CDR2 FQGNSA come from the germline V gene. This CDR3 region has 14 residues. The CDR3: CASSPGPLVGGYTF. DNA for the CDR3: TGTGCCAGCAGCCCAGGACCGCTGGTTGGGGGCTACACCTTC. Filled out from reference TRBV7-2 and TRBJ1-2, the complete variable domain reads GAGVSQSPSNKVTEKGKDVELRCDPISGHTALYWYRQSLGQGLEFLIYFQGNSAPDKSGLPSDRFSAERTGGSVSTLTIQRTQQEDSAVYLCASSPGPLVGGYTFGSGTRLTVV.

At least ten counts were recorded for this clonotype. The rearrangement joins TRBV4-2 to TRBJ2-5; 8 bases are shared with TRBD2. There are 17 residues in the CDR3. Looked up from germline, CDR1 is LGHNA and CDR2 is YNFKEQ. With V trimmed by 0 bases and J by 0 bases, 6 bases remained unmatched. Here the CDR3 DNA reads TGTGCCAGCAGCCAAGATTTGGCTAGCGGGTACCAAGAGACCCAGTACTTC. Translated: CASSQDLASGYQETQYF.

The V gene is TRBV11-2, the J gene TRBJ2-1; possibly TRBD1 for D (6 bases). This CDR3 spans 15 amino acids. The germline CDR1 and CDR2 sequences are SGHAT and FQNNGV. V lost 3 bases and J 3 bases, leaving 12 bases between the germline ends. This CDR3 is CASSFRVRGYNEQFF. The CDR3 nucleotides are TGTGCCAGCAGCTTCCGTGTCAGGGGCTACAATGAGCAGTTCTTC.

The rearrangement joins TRBV7-3 to TRBJ2-2, with D perhaps matching TRBD2 (6 bases). Trimming cost V 8 bases and J 5 bases, with 12 bases left between them. CDR3 length equals 13 residues. Germline-derived CDR1 and CDR2 are SGHTA and FQGTGA. CDR3 coding DNA: TGTGCCAGCGGCCTCCGGGGGACCGGGGAGCTGTTTTTT. It specifies CASGLRGTGELFF.

At least ten counts were recorded for this clonotype. The V and J genes are TRBV2 and TRBJ1-5; D unresolved. Germline V gives CDR1 SNHLY, CDR2 FYNNEI. Trimming cost V 2 bases and J 4 bases, with 9 bases left between them. The CDR3 is made up of 14 amino acids. The CDR3 loop is CASSELERNQPQHF. The CDR3 coding sequence is TGTGCCAGCAGTGAACTGGAGAGAAATCAGCCCCAGCATTTT.

This clonotype was detected many times. The chain has TRBV7-9 and TRBJ2-2; 7 bases agree with TRBD1. This CDR3 spans 14 amino acids. The junction had 8 bases not matched to a gene; V was cut back by 8 bases and J by 5 bases. Germline V gene sequence: CDR1 SEHNR, CDR2 FQNEAQ (reference sequence). The CDR3 loop is CASLDRARTGELFF. As DNA, the CDR3 is TGTGCCAGCCTCGACAGGGCACGAACCGGGGAGCTGTTTTTT.

This clonotype has at least ten counts. The J gene is TRBJ2-3, the V gene TRBV18; TRBD1 matches 12 bases. This CDR3 contains 17 residues. The junction had 11 bases not matched to a gene; V was cut back by 3 bases and J by 7 bases. Looked up from germline, CDR1 is KGHSH and CDR2 is LQKENI. The CDR3 spells CASSPKAGQGASNTQYF. CDR3 DNA: TGTGCCAGCTCACCGAAAGCGGGACAGGGGGCTTCAAATACGCAGTATTTT. The whole variable domain, filled in from reference TRBV18 and TRBJ2-3, reads NAGVMQNPRHLVRRRGQEARLRCSPMKGHSHVYWYRQLPEEGLKFMVYLQKENIIDESGMPKERFSAEFPKEGPSILRIQQVVRGDSAAYFCASSPKAGQGASNTQYFGPGTRLTVL.

This clonotype was observed at least ten times. The rearrangement joins TRBV20-1 to TRBJ2-1; D may be TRBD1 (5 bases). The CDR3 extends over 18 amino acids. The germline CDR1 and CDR2 sequences are DFQATT and SNEGSKA (reference sequence). V shed 2 bases and J shed 8 bases, with 28 bases lying between them. The CDR3: CSARTPSQLQGTVDEQFF. Here the CDR3 DNA reads TGCAGTGCTAGAACCCCGAGTCAGCTGCAGGGAACCGTCGATGAGCAGTTCTTC.

This clonotype was found many times. The gene calls are TRBV15 and TRBJ2-1; 9 bases agree with TRBD2. Germline CDR1 and CDR2: LNHNV and YYDKDF (reference sequence). The CDR3 covers 16 residues. Trimming at V came to 1 base and at J to 7 bases, leaving 8 bases not matched to a gene. The CDR3 reads CATSRGYSGRYNEQFF. In DNA, the CDR3 is TGTGCCACCAGCAGAGGCTACAGCGGGAGGTATAATGAGCAGTTCTTC. Looking up the rest from reference TRBV15 and TRBJ2-1 gives the full variable domain: DAMVIQNPRYQVTQFGKPVTLSCSQTLNHNVMYWYQQKSSQAPKLLFHYYDKDFNNEADTPDNFQSRRPNTSFCFLDIRSPGLGDTAMYLCATSRGYSGRYNEQFFGPGTRLTVL.

This clonotype was found a few times. At one end, the junction sequence differs from germline, possibly due to a read error. This chain links TRBV5-4 with TRBJ2-7; D gene unclear. Germline CDR1 SGHNT, CDR2 YYREEE (reference sequence). CDR3 length equals 14 residues. The CDR3 sequence is CVSSQAQRSYEQYF. The CDR3 DNA follows: TGTGTCAGCAGCCAAGCACAGCGCTCCTACGAGCAGTACTTC. Complete variable domain (other parts from reference TRBV5-4 and TRBJ2-7): ETGVTQSPTHLIKTRGQQVTLRCSSQSGHNTVSWYQQALGQGPQFIFQYYREEENGRGNFPPRFSGLQFPNYSSELNVNALELDDSALYLCVSSQAQRSYEQYFGPGTRLTVT.